The clone carrying this TCR beta chain was picked up many times. Antigen unknown. These data originate in a study of T-cell reconstitution after alpha-beta-depleted transplantation in children. The germline V gene encodes CDR1 DFQATT and CDR2 SNEGSKA (reference sequence). The ends were cut back, 3 bases at V and 9 bases at J, with 11 bases in the middle. The CDR3 length is 11 residues. Unique molecular identifiers were incorporated during preparation of the TCRbeta library. TCRdb used MiXCR to reprocess the PCR reads, holding one entry per CDR3 protein. Seen here are 550,000 to 800,000 distinct CDR3 sequences, around 12% observed once, and the top ten hold about 0.77%. Findings and limits, study-wide: Alpha-beta T cells about two months after transplant reportedly derived from several hundred expanded graft clones.

The sequenced sample was PBMCs, obtained before TCRalphabeta/CD19-depleted stem cell transplant. The sequence was obtained from a girl aged 2-10 years with congenital amegakaryocytic thrombocytopenia, due to receive a stem cell transplant. The chain recombines TRBV20-1 with TRBJ2-5; D may be TRBD2 (5 bases). The DNA of the CDR3 is TGCAGTGCTAGTCCCGCGGGTGCCCAGTACTTC. Its translation: CSASPAGAQYF.